This TCR beta chain was identified in a study of blood T cell repertoires in COVID-19. This clone was counted between two and nine times. Using immunoSEQ multiplex PCR, the repertoire was profiled, and TCRdb retains in-frame clones only, with some absent. The sample lists around 200,000 clones; 88% were seen once. The V and J ends lost 4 bases and 2 bases, in that order; junction bases with no gene match: 5. Looked up from germline, CDR1 is SEHNR and CDR2 is FQNEAQ (reference sequence). The CDR3 spans 15 residues. Sequencing was done on a sample of peripheral blood. This TCR was recovered from a man in his forties or fifties with acute or convalescent COVID-19. The J gene is TRBJ1-5, the V gene TRBV7-9; 7 nucleotides match TRBD1. The CDR3 region has the DNA TGTGCCAGCAGCTCACAGGGGATAGGCAATCAGCCCCAGCATTTT. This encodes CASSSQGIGNQPQHF.